Sequencing of this TCR beta chain was carried out in a study of T cell responses to AZD1222 COVID-19 vaccine. Points from the study as a whole: Dominant at 160-218 and 743-854, vaccine-associated CD4 TCRs also spanned spike.

The CDR3 has 17 residues. V lost 1 base and J lost 7; bases outside the gene matches: 10. Germline V gives CDR1 SGHVS, CDR2 FQNEAQ. About this clone itself: What it recognizes is unknown.

Clones were read by immunoSEQ multiplex PCR, and TCRdb kept only the in-frame ones, dropping some. The sample contains around 130,000 clones, around 86% of which appear only once. The material sequenced was peripheral blood, taken 28 days after the second AZD1222 dose. V and J are TRBV7-8 and TRBJ1-6, with 7 bases identical to TRBD1. This TCR was sampled from an adult who received the AZD1222 COVID-19 vaccine. The CDR3, as DNA: TGTGCCAGCAGCTTAGTTACAGGGGCTCCTGGCAATTCACCCCTCCACTTT. This sequence encodes CASSLVTGAPGNSPLHF. Looking up the rest from reference TRBV7-8 and TRBJ1-6 gives the full variable domain: GAGVSQSPRYKVAKRGQDVALRCDPISGHVSLFWYQQALGQGPEFLTYFQNEAQLDKSGLPSDRFFAERPEGSVSTLKIQRTQQEDSAVYLCASSLVTGAPGNSPLHFGNGTRLTVT.